This entry lists 13 T cell receptor beta chains sequenced from one sample in a study of cytomegalovirus exposure and HLA in healthy donors. The PCR was carried out with 60 Vbeta primers and 13 Jbeta primers. The repertoire was sequenced with immunoSEQ multiplex PCR; TCRdb's copy has only in-frame clones and lacks some. The sample carries 250,000 to 350,000 clones, 86% recorded once. Material: PBMCs. These receptors all come from a man between 35 and 55 years old in good health and CMV-seropositive.

The V call is TRBV5-1, the J call TRBJ2-7; possibly TRBD2 for D (6 bases). This CDR3 contains 14 residues. With 4 bases removed from V and 2 bases from J, the gap between germline ends came to 13 bases. Germline-derived CDR1 and CDR2 are SGHRS and YFSETQ. The DNA of the CDR3 is TGCGCCAGCAGCCGGGGGTCCACAACCTACGAGCAGTACTTC. This codes for CASSRGSTTYEQYF.

This clone was detected only once. The gene calls are TRBV5-6 and TRBJ1-1; TRBD1 matches 7 bases. J was trimmed by 4 bases and V by 3 bases; bases with no gene match: 9. Germline lookup yields CDR1 SGHDT and CDR2 YYEEEE. This CDR3 has 15 residues. CDR3 residues: CASSYTGVLVTEAFF. Here the CDR3 DNA reads TGTGCCAGCAGCTATACAGGGGTTTTGGTCACTGAAGCTTTCTTT.

V usage is TRBV11-2 and J usage is TRBJ2-5, with TRBD1 identical over 7 bases. The length of the CDR3 is 13 residues. Germline trimming cut 8 bases from V and 3 bases from J; bases unmatched to any gene: 6. Germline V gives CDR1 SGHAT, CDR2 FQNNGV. CDR3 bases: TGTGCCAGCTCGGACAGGCGAGAAGAGACCCAGTACTTC. It translates to CASSDRREETQYF. The full variable domain, completed using reference TRBV11-2 and TRBJ2-5, is EAGVAQSPRYKIIEKRQSVAFWCNPISGHATLYWYQQILGQGPKLLIQFQNNGVVDDSQLPKDRFSAERLKGVDSTLKIQPAKLEDSAVYLCASSDRREETQYFGPGTRLLVL.

This chain joins TRBV5-1 and TRBJ1-2, with a possible D match to TRBD1 (6 bases). Looked up from germline, CDR1 is SGHRS and CDR2 is YFSETQ. Trimming cost V 0 bases and J 4 bases, with 13 bases left between them. The CDR3 runs 15 residues. This chain's CDR3 is CASSLGTASGYGYTF. The CDR3 DNA reads TGCGCCAGCAGCTTGGGGACAGCCTCTGGCTATGGCTACACCTTC.

The CDR3: CSVGTGGSLTGELFF. As DNA, the CDR3 is TGCAGCGTTGGAACAGGGGGGAGTTTGACCGGGGAGCTGTTTTTT. The V gene is TRBV29-1, the J gene TRBJ2-2; 8 bases are a match to TRBD1. The CDR3 consists of 15 residues. The V gene end was trimmed by 4 bases and the J gene end by 5 bases; junction bases not matched to a gene: 9. Germline CDR1 is SQVTM and CDR2 is ANQGSEA.

The V call is TRBV27, the J call TRBJ1-1, with D perhaps matching TRBD1 (5 bases). The CDR3 is 13 amino acids. V lost 6 bases, J lost 5 bases, and 13 bases lay in between. Germline loops: CDR1 MNHEY, CDR2 SMNVEV (reference sequence). CDR3 DNA: TGTGCCAGCAGCCCAGATGGGGGGACTGAAGCTTTCTTT. Its protein product is CASSPDGGTEAFF.

The chain couples TRBV21-1 to TRBJ2-7; the table's TRBD2 call for D was not verified on the DNA. TRBV21-1 is a recognized pseudogene. This CDR3 has 18 residues. CDR3 region: CASSKAKEKAGEWDEQYF. In nucleotides, the CDR3 is TGTGCCAGCAGCAAAGCTAAGGAGAAGGCCGGCGAGTGGGACGAGCAGTACTTC.

The chain employs TRBV10-3 and TRBJ2-3; tentative D call: TRBD2 (6 bases). The CDR3 extends over 15 amino acids. CDR1 is ENHRY, CDR2 SYGVKD, per germline. Trimming cost V 10 bases and J 0 bases, with 17 bases left between them. The CDR3 here is CATRAAGHSTDTQYF. The CDR3 bases are TGTGCCACCAGGGCAGCGGGCCATAGCACAGATACGCAGTATTTT.

CDR3 loop: CASSKLAGGAPRVYEQYF. The CDR3 DNA follows: TGTGCCAGCAGCAAACTAGCGGGAGGGGCCCCCCGAGTTTACGAGCAGTACTTC. The chain employs TRBV21-1 and TRBJ2-7; the table's D call TRBD2 went unverified against the DNA. TRBV21-1 is reported as a pseudogene. This CDR3 is built from 18 residues.

The chain couples TRBV28 to TRBJ1-6; 7 positions match TRBD1. The CDR3 extends over 14 amino acids. Unmatched junction bases numbered 4, after V lost 5 bases and J lost 6 bases. Germline loops: CDR1 MDHEN, CDR2 SYDVKM. The CDR3, as DNA: TGTGCCAGCAGTCCTGACAGGGTTAATTCACCCCTCCACTTT. Its translation is CASSPDRVNSPLHF.

This chain uses TRBV27 with TRBJ2-3, with D tentatively TRBD2 (6 bases). This CDR3 contains 15 residues. The germline gives CDR1 MNHEY, CDR2 SMNVEV (reference sequence). V was clipped by 1 base and J by 3 bases, with 11 bases between them. CDR3 sequence: CASSLYRERTDTQYF. In DNA, the CDR3 is TGTGCCAGCAGTTTATACCGGGAGAGAACAGATACGCAGTATTTT.

Only a few counts were recorded for this clone. This chain links TRBV6-5 with TRBJ1-2, with D hard to call. The germline V gene encodes CDR1 MNHEY and CDR2 SVGAGI. This CDR3 has 10 residues. Trimming removed 11 bases at V and 8 bases at J, with 12 bases between. Here the CDR3 reads CAAGRAGYTF. In nucleotides, the CDR3 is TGTGCCGCCGGTCGAGCGGGCTACACCTTC.

This clone was seen a handful of times. The rearrangement joins TRBV7-6 to TRBJ2-1, with 11 bases matching TRBD1. Trimming removed 10 bases from V and 6 bases from J; junction bases left unmatched: 5. The CDR3 is made up of 13 amino acids. The germline V gene encodes CDR1 SGHVS and CDR2 FNYEAQ. This CDR3 is CATGTGGRNEQFF. DNA for the CDR3: TGTGCCACCGGGACAGGGGGACGCAATGAGCAGTTCTTC.